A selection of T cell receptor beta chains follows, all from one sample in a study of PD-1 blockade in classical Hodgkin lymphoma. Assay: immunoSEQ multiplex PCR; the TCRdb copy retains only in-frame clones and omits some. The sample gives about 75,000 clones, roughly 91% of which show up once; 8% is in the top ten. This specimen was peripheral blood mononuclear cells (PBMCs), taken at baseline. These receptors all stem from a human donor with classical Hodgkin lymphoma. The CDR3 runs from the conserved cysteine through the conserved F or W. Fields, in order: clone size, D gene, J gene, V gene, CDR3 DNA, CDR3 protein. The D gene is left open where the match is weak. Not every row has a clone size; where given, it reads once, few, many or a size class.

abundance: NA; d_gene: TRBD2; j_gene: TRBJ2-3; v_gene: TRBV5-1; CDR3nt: TGCGCCAGTCTTAGCGGGCTTAGCACAGATACGCAGTATTTT; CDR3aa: CASLSGLSTDTQYF
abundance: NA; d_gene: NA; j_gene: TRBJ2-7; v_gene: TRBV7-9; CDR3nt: TGTGCCAGCAGGTCTCCCCTAGCTCTAGATCTCGAGCAGTACTTC; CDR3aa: CASRSPLALDLEQYF
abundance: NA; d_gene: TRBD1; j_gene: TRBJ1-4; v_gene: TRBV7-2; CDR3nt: TGTGCCAGCAGCTTAGGGGCAGGGGGCGCAACTAATGAAAAACTGTTTTTT; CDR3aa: CASSLGAGGATNEKLFF
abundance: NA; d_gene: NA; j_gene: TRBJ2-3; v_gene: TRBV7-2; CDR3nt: TGTGCCAGCAGCCGCCCCCCGGCAGAATCCCCTAGCACAGATACGCAGTATTTT; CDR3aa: CASSRPPAESPSTDTQYF
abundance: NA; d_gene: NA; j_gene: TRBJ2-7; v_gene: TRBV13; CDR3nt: TGTGCCAGCAGCTTAGAGGGCCGGGCCTACGAGCAGTACTTC; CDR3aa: CASSLEGRAYEQYF
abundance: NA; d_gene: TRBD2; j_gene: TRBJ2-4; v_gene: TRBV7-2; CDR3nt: TGTGCCAGCAGCCCCGGTCTAGCGGGAGGACGCCGGGTCAAAAACATTCAGTACTTC; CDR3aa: CASSPGLAGGRRVKNIQYF
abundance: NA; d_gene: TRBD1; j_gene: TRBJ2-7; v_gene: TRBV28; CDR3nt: TGTGCCAGCAGTTTGGGACAGTCGAGCTACGAGCAGTACTTC; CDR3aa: CASSLGQSSYEQYF
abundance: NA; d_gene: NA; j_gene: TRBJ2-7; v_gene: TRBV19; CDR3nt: TGTGCCAGTAGTGTGCGGGGTAACTACGAGCAGTACTTC; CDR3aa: CASSVRGNYEQYF
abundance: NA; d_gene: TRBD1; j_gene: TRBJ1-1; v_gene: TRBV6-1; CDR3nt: TGTGCCAGCAGTGAAGGGGTGATATTGCCGGGACAGGGGGCCCACACTGAAGCTTTCTTT; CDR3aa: CASSEGVILPGQGAHTEAFF
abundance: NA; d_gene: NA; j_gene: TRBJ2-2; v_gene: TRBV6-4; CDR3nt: TGTGCCAGCAGTGACAGGGACACCGGGGAGCTGTTTTTT; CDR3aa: CASSDRDTGELFF
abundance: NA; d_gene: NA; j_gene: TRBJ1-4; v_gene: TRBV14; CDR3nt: TGTGCCAGCAGCCAAGATACACCCCTGACCGGGGAAAAACTGTTTTTT; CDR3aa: CASSQDTPLTGEKLFF
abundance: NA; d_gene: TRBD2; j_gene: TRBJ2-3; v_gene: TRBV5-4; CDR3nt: TGTGCCAGCAGCTTGGGACTAGCGGGAGATGATACGCAGTATTTT; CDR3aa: CASSLGLAGDDTQYF
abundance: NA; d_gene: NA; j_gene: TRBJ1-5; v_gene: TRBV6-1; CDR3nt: TGTGCCAGCAGCGCCCTAGGGAATCAGCCCCAGCATTTT; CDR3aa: CASSALGNQPQHF
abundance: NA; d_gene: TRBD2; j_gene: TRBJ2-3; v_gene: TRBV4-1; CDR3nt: TGCGCCAGCAGCCAGGAGACTAGCCTTCGCACAGATACGCAGTATTTT; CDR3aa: CASSQETSLRTDTQYF
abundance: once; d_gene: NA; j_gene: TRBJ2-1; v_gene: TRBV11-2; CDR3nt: TGTGCCAGCAGCGTTCTACCCGGTGGCGGATCTTCCTACAATGAGCAGTTCTTC; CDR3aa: CASSVLPGGGSSYNEQFF
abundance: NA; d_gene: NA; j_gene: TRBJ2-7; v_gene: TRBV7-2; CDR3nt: TGTGCCAGCAGCTTAGCAGCGGGCCTTACCTACGAGCAGTACTTC; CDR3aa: CASSLAAGLTYEQYF
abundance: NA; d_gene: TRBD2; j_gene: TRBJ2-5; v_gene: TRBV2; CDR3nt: TGTGCCAGCAGTGGACTAGCGGGGAGGGAGACCCAGTACTTC; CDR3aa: CASSGLAGRETQYF
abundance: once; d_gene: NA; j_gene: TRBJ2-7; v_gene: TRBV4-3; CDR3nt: TGCGCCAGCAGCCAAGAAATTTCCGGGACTTTCTCCTACGAGCAGTACTTC; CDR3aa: CASSQEISGTFSYEQYF
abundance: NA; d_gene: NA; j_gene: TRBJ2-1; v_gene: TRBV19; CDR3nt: TGTGCCAGTAGTATCTTGAGAGGGGATGAGCAGTTCTTC; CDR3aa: CASSILRGDEQFF
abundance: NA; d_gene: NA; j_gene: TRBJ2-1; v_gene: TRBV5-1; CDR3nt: TGCGCCAGCAGCTTGGTTGGGCGGTCAGGCGGGAATGAGCAGTTCTTC; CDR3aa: CASSLVGRSGGNEQFF
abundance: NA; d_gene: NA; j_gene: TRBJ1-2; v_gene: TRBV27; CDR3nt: TGTGCCAGCAGCCACCGGGACTCAGAATATTTGTTGAATGGCTACACCTTC; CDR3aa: CASSHRDSEYLLNGYTF
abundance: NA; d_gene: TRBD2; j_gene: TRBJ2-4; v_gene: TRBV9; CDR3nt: TGTGCCAGCAACCCGGGAGGTGGAGCCAAAAACATTCAGTACTTC; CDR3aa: CASNPGGGAKNIQYF
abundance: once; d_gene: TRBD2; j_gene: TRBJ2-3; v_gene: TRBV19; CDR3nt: TGTGCCAGTACCAGGGGACTAGCCACAGATACGCAGTATTTT; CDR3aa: CASTRGLATDTQYF
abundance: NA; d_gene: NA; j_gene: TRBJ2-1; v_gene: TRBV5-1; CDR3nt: TGCGCCAGCAGCTTGACTAGCCTCAATGAGCAGTTCTTC; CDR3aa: CASSLTSLNEQFF
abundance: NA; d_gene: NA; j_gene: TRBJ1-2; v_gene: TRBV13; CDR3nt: TGTGCCAGCAGCCCGGGGACCGGAACCTTTAACTATGGCTACACCTTC; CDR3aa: CASSPGTGTFNYGYTF
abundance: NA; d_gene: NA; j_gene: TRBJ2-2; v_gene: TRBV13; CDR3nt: TGTGCCAGCACCGACACCTATACGAACACCGGGGAGCTGTTTTTT; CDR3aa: CASTDTYTNTGELFF
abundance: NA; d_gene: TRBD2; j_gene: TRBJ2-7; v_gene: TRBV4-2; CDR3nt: TGTGCCAGCAGCCAAGACGGTGGACTAGCGAACGAGCAGTACTTC; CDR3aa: CASSQDGGLANEQYF
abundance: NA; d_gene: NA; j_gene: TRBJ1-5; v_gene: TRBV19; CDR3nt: TGTGCCAGTAGTACTCCGTGGGGGGTTCTAGACTATAGCAATCAGCCCCAGCATTTT; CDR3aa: CASSTPWGVLDYSNQPQHF
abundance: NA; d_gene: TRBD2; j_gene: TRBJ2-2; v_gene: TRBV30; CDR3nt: TGTGCCTGGAGTGTACGAATTCTAGCGGGAGACGAGTCAGGGAACACCGGGGAGCTGTTTTTT; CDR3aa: CAWSVRILAGDESGNTGELFF
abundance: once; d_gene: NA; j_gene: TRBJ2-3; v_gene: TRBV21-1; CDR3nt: TGTGCCAGCAGCCACGGACTCGGTTTTCTAGATACGCAGTATTTT; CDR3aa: CASSHGLGFLDTQYF
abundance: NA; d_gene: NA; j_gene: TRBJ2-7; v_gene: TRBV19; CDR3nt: TGTGCCAGTAGTATAGGAGGAGGGGACAGCTCTAGCTCCTACGAGCAGTACTTC; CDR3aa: CASSIGGGDSSSSYEQYF
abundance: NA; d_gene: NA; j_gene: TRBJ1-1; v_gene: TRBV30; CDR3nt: TGTGCCTGGAGTGTAAGGGGGGTCAAGGCGAACACTGAAGCTTTCTTT; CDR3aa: CAWSVRGVKANTEAFF
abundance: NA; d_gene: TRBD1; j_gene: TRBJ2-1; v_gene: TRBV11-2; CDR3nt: TGTGCCAGCAGCCCCCAGGGGGTCGACCCGTGGAGCTCCTACAATGAGCAGTTCTTC; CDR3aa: CASSPQGVDPWSSYNEQFF
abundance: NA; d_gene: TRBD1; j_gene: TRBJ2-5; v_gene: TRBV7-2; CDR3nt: TGTGCCAGCAGCACACAGGGGGGTCAAGAGACCCAGTACTTC; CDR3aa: CASSTQGGQETQYF
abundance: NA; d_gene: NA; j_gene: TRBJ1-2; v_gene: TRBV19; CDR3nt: TGTGCCAGTAGTATCGCTACGAGCTATGGCTACACCTTC; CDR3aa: CASSIATSYGYTF
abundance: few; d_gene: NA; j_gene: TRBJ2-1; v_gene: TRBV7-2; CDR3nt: TGTGCCAGCAGCTTAGGAGGGGCTAGGCAGTTCTTC; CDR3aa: CASSLGGARQFF
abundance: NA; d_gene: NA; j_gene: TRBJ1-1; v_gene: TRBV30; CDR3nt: TGTGCCTGGAGTGTAAACCCGGTGGAAGCTTTCTTT; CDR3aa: CAWSVNPVEAFF
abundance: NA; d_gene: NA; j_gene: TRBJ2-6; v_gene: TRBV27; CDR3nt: TGTGCCAGCAGTTTACAGGGGTGGGCCTCTGGGGCCAACGTCCTGACTTTC; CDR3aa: CASSLQGWASGANVLTF
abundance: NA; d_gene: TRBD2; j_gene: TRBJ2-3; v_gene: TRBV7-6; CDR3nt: TGTGCCAGCAGCACAAGACTAGCGGGGGAGACGAGCACAGATACGCAGTATTTT; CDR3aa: CASSTRLAGETSTDTQYF
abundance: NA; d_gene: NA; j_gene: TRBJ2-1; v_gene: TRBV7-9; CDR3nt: TGTGCCAGCAGCTTATATGGAGGTTGGCAGTTCTTC; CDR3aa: CASSLYGGWQFF
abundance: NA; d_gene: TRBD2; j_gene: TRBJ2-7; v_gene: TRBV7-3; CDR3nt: TGTGCCAGCAGCTTATCGGTGGGAGGGCCTTACGAGCAGTACTTC; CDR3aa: CASSLSVGGPYEQYF
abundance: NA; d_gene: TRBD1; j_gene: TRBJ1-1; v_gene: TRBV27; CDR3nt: TGTGCCAGCAGTCCCCGACAGGGGGCACTGATGAACACTGAAGCTTTCTTT; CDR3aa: CASSPRQGALMNTEAFF
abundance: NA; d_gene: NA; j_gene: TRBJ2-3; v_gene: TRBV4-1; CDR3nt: TGCGCCAGCAGCAGCCCCGGGACCCCGGGTCCAGATACGCAGTATTTT; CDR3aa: CASSSPGTPGPDTQYF
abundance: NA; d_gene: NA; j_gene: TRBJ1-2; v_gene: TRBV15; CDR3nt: TGTGCCACCAGCAGAGATAACGGGGCCTCCCTCCTCTATGGCTACACCTTC; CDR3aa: CATSRDNGASLLYGYTF
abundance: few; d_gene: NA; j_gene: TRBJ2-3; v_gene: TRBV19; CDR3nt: TGTGCCAGTAGTGCCGATCTACCGGCCGTTGGCACAGATACGCAGTATTTT; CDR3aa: CASSADLPAVGTDTQYF
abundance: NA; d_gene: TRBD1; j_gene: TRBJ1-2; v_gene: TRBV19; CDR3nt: TGTGCCAGTAGTACGCGGGACAGCCGAATACCTAACTATGGCTACACCTTC; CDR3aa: CASSTRDSRIPNYGYTF
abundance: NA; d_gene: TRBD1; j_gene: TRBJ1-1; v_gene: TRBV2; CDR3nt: TGTGCCAGCAGGGGACAGGGCGGGCTTCAAGCTTTCTTT; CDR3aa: CASRGQGGLQAFF
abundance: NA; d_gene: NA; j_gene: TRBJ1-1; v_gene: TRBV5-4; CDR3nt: TGTGCCAGCAGCTTGGTTGAGGGGGTCGAAGCTTTCTTT; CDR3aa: CASSLVEGVEAFF
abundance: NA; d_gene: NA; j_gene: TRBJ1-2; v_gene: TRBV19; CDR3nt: TGTGCCAGCTCTCCGGTGGACAGTCAGTCGAACTATGGCTACACCTTC; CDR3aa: CASSPVDSQSNYGYTF
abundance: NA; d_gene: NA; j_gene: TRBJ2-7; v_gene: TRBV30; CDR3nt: TGTGCCTGGAGTGAGAAGCATTCCCGAGGCTCCTACGAGCAGTACTTC; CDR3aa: CAWSEKHSRGSYEQYF
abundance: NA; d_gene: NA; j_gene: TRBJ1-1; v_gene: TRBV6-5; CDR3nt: TGTGCCAGCAGTTACTCGACCGGGAACACTGAAGCTTTCTTT; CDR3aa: CASSYSTGNTEAFF
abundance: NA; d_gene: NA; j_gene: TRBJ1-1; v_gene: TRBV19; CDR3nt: TGTGCCAGTAGTATAGTATTCCAGGGGCTGGGGGACACTGAAGCTTTCTTT; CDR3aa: CASSIVFQGLGDTEAFF
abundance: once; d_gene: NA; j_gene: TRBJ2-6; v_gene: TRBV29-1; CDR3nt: TGCAGCGTTGATGAGGTGGCTGGGGCCAACGTCCTGACTTTC; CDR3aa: CSVDEVAGANVLTF
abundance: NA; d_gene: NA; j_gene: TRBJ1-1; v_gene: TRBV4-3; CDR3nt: TGCGCCAGCAGCCAGATGGGGATGGGCACTGAAGCTTTCTTT; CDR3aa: CASSQMGMGTEAFF
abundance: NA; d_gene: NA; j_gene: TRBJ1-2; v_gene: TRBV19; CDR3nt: TGTGCCAGTAGTCCCCTGCGGGCCAGCTATGGCTACACCTTC; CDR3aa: CASSPLRASYGYTF
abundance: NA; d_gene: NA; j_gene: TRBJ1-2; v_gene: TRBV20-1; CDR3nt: TGCAGTGCTAGAGTTAACTATGGCTACACCTTC; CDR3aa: CSARVNYGYTF
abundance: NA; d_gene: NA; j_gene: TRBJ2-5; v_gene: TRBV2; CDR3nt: TGTGCCAGCAGTGCCGAGACCCTGGTACGAGAGACCCAGTACTTC; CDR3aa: CASSAETLVRETQYF
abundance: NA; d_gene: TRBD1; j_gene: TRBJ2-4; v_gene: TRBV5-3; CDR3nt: TGTGCCAGAAGCCCTCAGACAGGGCGTCCCAAAAACATTCAGTACTTC; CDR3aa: CARSPQTGRPKNIQYF